This paragraph reports one T cell receptor (beta chain). Study processing details: Reference gene primer amplification gave nucleated cell count estimates. Data came from immunoSEQ multiplex PCR; TCRdb stores just in-frame clones and leaves some out. For V, J and clone size, that table is used; D and trimming come from the DNA. The data show almost 350,000 clones, approximately 89% seen once. The entry originates in a study of blood T cell repertoires in COVID-19. Study in general: COVID-19 samples, acute and convalescent, were from the United States, Italy and Spain. The analysed material was cDNA or gDNA that came from T cells, B-cell-depleted T cells, or PBMCs.

V lost 0 bases and J lost 4, with 12 bases in between. This CDR3 has 15 residues. Germline-derived CDR1 and CDR2 are MNHNS and SASEGT. This TCR derives from a woman aged 60-75 years with COVID-19, enrolled during active disease. This chain joins TRBV6-1 and TRBJ2-5; perhaps TRBD2 as D (7 bases). The sample comprised peripheral blood. The CDR3 loop is CASSEAGGRRETQYF. The CDR3 DNA reads TGTGCCAGCAGTGAAGCCGGGGGGCGCCGAGAGACCCAGTACTTC.